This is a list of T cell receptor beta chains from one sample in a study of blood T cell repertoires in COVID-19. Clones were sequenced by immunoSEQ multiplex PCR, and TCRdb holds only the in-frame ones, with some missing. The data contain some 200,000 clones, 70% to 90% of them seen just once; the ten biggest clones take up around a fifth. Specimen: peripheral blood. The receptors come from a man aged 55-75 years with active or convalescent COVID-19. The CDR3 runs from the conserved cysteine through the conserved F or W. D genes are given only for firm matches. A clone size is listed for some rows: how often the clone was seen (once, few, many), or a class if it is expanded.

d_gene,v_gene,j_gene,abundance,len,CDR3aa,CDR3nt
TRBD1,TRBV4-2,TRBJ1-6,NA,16,CASSQDLGQGTSPLHF,TGTGCCAGCAGCCAAGATCTGGGACAGGGAACTTCACCCCTCCACTTT
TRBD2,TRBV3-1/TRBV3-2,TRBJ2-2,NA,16,CASSQGTGGLGGELFF,TGTGCCAGCAGCCAAGGGACGGGGGGGCTAGGCGGGGAGCTGTTTTTT
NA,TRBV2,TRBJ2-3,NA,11,CASSVLDTQYF,TGTGCCAGCAGTGTCCTGGATACGCAGTATTTT
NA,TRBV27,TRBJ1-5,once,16,CASSPLGGGEGQPQHF,TGTGCCAGCAGTCCATTGGGCGGGGGAGAGGGGCAGCCCCAGCATTTT
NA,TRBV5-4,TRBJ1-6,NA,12,CASSLDARSLHF,TGTGCCAGCAGCTTGGACGCCCGGTCCCTCCACTTT
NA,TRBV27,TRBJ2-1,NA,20,CASRQQVLPPQSLLYNEQFF,TGTGCCAGCAGGCAACAGGTCCTTCCTCCTCAAAGTCTCCTATACAATGAGCAGTTCTTC
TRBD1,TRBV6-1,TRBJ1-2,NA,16,CASSAAGQGLNYGYTF,TGTGCCAGCAGTGCAGCAGGACAGGGGTTGAACTATGGCTACACCTTC
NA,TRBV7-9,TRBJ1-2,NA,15,CASSFEQGSRAGYTF,TGTGCCAGCAGCTTCGAACAGGGATCTAGGGCTGGCTACACCTTC
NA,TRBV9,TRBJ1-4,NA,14,CASSVEITGEKLFF,TGTGCCAGCAGCGTAGAAATAACCGGGGAAAAACTGTTTTTT
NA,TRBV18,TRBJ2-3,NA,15,CASSRGRVGTDTQYF,TGTGCCAGCTCACGGGGGCGCGTTGGCACAGATACGCAGTATTTT
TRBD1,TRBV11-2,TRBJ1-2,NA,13,CASSLAGGGGYTF,TGTGCCAGCAGCTTAGCAGGGGGCGGTGGCTACACCTTC
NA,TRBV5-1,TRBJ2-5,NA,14,CASSLLSGQETQYF,TGCGCCAGCAGCTTGCTAAGCGGCCAAGAGACCCAGTACTTC
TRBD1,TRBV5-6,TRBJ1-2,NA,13,CASSLWDSTGYTF,TGTGCCAGCAGCTTATGGGACAGTACGGGCTACACCTTC
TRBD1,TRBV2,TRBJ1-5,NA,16,CASNRDSSFGNQPQHF,TGTGCCAGCAACCGGGACAGCAGCTTTGGCAATCAGCCCCAGCATTTT
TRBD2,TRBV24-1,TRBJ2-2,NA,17,CATMSSGGPEGTGELFF,TGTGCCACCATGTCTAGCGGGGGTCCCGAGGGGACCGGGGAGCTGTTTTTT
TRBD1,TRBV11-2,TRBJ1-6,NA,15,CASRPTGQGSSPLHF,TGTGCCAGCAGACCTACCGGACAGGGCTCTTCACCCCTCCACTTT
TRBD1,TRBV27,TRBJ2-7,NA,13,CASSLRTGTEQYF,TGTGCCAGCAGTTTAAGGACAGGGACCGAGCAGTACTTC
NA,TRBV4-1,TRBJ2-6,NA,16,CASSQDSFSGANVLTF,TGCGCCAGCAGCCAAGACTCCTTCTCTGGGGCCAACGTCCTGACTTTC
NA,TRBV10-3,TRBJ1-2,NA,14,CAISEREGRNGYTF,TGTGCCATCAGTGAGAGGGAGGGGCGGAATGGCTACACCTTC
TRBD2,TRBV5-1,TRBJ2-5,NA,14,CASSSGTTRETQYF,TGCGCCAGCAGCTCGGGGACTACCCGGGAGACCCAGTACTTC
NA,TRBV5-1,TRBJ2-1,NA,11,CARSNYNEQFF,TGCGCCAGGTCAAACTACAATGAGCAGTTCTTC
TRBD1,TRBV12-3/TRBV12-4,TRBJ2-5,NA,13,CARRDRGRETQYF,TGTGCCCGCAGAGATAGGGGGCGAGAGACCCAGTACTTC
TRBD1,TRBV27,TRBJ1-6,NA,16,CASSLYPTGAGSPLHF,TGTGCCAGCAGTTTATACCCGACAGGGGCAGGGTCACCCCTCCACTTT
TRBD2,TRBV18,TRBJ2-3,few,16,CASSPPQSGGADTQYF,TGTGCCAGCTCACCACCGCAAAGCGGGGGGGCAGATACGCAGTATTTT
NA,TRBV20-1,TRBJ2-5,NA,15,CSASAPEASAETQYF,TGCAGTGCTAGTGCCCCAGAGGCAAGCGCCGAGACCCAGTACTTC
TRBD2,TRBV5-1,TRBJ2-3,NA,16,CASSSFASGGADTQYF,TGCGCCAGCAGCTCCTTCGCTAGCGGGGGGGCAGATACGCAGTATTTT
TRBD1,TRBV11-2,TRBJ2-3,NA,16,CASSRGGTGGTDTQYF,TGTGCCAGCAGCCGAGGAGGGACAGGGGGCACAGATACGCAGTATTTT
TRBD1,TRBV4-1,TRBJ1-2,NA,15,CASSQLGTGDYGYTF,TGCGCCAGCAGCCAACTGGGGACAGGGGACTATGGCTACACCTTC
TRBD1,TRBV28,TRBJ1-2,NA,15,CASSVNPGTGNGYTF,TGTGCCAGCAGTGTTAACCCGGGGACAGGGAATGGCTACACCTTC
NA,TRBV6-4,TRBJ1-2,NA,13,CASSEGGAHGYTF,TGTGCCAGCAGTGAAGGGGGGGCCCATGGCTACACCTTC
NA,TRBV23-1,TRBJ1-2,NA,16,CASSQLPTGSNYGYTF,TGCGCCAGCAGTCAATTACCCACAGGCTCTAACTATGGCTACACCTTC
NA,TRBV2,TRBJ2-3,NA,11,CASKGADTQYF,TGTGCCAGCAAAGGGGCAGATACGCAGTATTTT
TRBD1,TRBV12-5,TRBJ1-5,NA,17,CASGLVRGQGMSQPQHF,TGTGCTAGTGGTTTGGTAAGGGGACAGGGGATGAGTCAGCCCCAGCATTTT
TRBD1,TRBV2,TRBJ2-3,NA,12,CASRDRGDTQYF,TGTGCCAGCAGGGACAGGGGAGATACGCAGTATTTT
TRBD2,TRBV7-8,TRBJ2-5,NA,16,CASSQTSGGALETQYF,TGTGCCAGCAGCCAGACTAGCGGGGGGGCCTTAGAGACCCAGTACTTC
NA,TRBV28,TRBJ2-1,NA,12,CASSRDFNEQFF,TGTGCCAGCAGTCGGGACTTCAATGAGCAGTTCTTC
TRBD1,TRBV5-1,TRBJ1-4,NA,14,CASSLQGADEKLFF,TGCGCCAGCAGCCTCCAGGGGGCAGATGAAAAACTGTTTTTT
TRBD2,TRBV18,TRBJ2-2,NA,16,CASSPGTSGPTGELFF,TGTGCCAGCTCACCAGGGACTAGCGGTCCCACCGGGGAGCTGTTTTTT
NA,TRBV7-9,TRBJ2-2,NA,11,CASSSSGELFF,TGTGCCAGCAGCTCCTCTGGGGAGCTGTTTTTT
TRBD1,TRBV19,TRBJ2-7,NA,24,CASSIYRPVNPPGTATSLSYEQYF,TGTGCCAGTAGTATATACCGACCTGTCAATCCGCCCGGGACAGCCACTTCTCTCTCCTACGAGCAGTACTTC
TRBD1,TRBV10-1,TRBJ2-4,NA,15,CASTPDRGDPNIQYF,TGCGCCAGCACCCCGGACAGGGGCGACCCGAACATTCAGTACTTC
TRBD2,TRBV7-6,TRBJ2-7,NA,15,CASSPPSGGTYEQYF,TGTGCCAGCAGCCCCCCTAGCGGGGGGACCTACGAGCAGTACTTC
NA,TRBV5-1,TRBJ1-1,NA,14,CASSLAQGEREAFF,TGCGCCAGCAGCTTGGCCCAGGGCGAAAGAGAAGCTTTCTTT
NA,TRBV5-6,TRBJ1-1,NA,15,CASSLGGGSGTEAFF,TGTGCCAGCAGCTTGGGCGGGGGCTCGGGCACTGAAGCTTTCTTT
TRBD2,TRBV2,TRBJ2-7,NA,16,CASRGTSGGPNYEQYF,TGTGCCAGCAGAGGGACTAGCGGGGGGCCTAACTACGAGCAGTACTTC
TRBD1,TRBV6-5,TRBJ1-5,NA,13,CSSGQGSNQPQHF,TGTAGTTCCGGACAGGGAAGCAATCAGCCCCAGCATTTT
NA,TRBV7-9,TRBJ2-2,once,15,CASSSRGANTGELFF,TGTGCCAGCAGCTCCAGGGGGGCGAACACCGGGGAGCTGTTTTTT
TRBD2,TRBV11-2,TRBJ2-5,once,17,CASSLELAGGGEETQYF,TGTGCCAGCAGCTTAGAACTAGCGGGGGGCGGAGAAGAGACCCAGTACTTC
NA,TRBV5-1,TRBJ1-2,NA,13,CASSLWQGDGYTF,TGCGCCAGCAGCTTGTGGCAGGGTGATGGCTACACCTTC
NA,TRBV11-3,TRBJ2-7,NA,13,CASSLGENYEQYF,TGTGCCAGCAGCCTAGGAGAGAATTACGAGCAGTACTTC
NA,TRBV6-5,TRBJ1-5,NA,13,CASLGQNNQPQHF,TGTGCCAGCCTCGGACAGAATAATCAGCCCCAGCATTTT
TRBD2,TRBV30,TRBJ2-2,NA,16,CAWRQLAGGRTGELFF,TGTGCCTGGAGGCAACTAGCGGGGGGGCGAACCGGGGAGCTGTTTTTT
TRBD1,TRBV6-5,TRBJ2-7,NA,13,CASIRDRSYEQYF,TGTGCCAGCATTCGGGACAGATCCTACGAGCAGTACTTC
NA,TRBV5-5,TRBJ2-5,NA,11,CASSLEGAQYF,TGTGCCAGCAGCTTGGAGGGAGCCCAGTACTTC
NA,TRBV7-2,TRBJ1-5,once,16,CASSLVSVALGQPQHF,TGTGCCAGCAGCTTAGTCTCCGTAGCGTTAGGTCAGCCCCAGCATTTT
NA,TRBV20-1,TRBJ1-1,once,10,CSATGTWAFF,TGCAGTGCTACCGGGACTTGGGCTTTCTTT
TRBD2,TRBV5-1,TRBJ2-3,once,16,CASSLATSGGTDTQYF,TGCGCCAGCAGCTTGGCCACTAGCGGGGGAACAGATACGCAGTATTTT
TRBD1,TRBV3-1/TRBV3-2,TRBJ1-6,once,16,CASSQRRAGDSPPLHF,TGTGCCAGCAGCCAAAGGAGAGCAGGGGACAGTCCACCCCTCCACTTT
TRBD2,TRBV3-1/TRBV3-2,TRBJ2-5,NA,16,CASSQAPAGGRETQYF,TGTGCCAGCAGCCAAGCCCCAGCGGGGGGGCGGGAGACCCAGTACTTC
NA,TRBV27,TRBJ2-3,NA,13,CASSLLSADTQYF,TGTGCCAGCAGTTTACTCAGCGCAGATACGCAGTATTTT